This T cell receptor beta chain was sequenced in a study of cytomegalovirus exposure and HLA in healthy donors. The PCR employed 60 Vbeta primers together with 13 Jbeta primers. Sequencing was performed with immunoSEQ multiplex PCR; in TCRdb, only in-frame clones are kept and a portion is missing. In total, the table holds around 33,000 clones. V gave up 4 bases and J gave up 7 bases, with 14 bases separating them. Germline V gene sequence: CDR1 SGHRS, CDR2 YFSETQ. This CDR3 is 13 amino acids long. The clonotype comes from a man aged 40-50 years in good health and CMV-seronegative. The chain is built from TRBV5-1 and TRBJ2-5; D gene uncertain. The source material was PBMCs. The CDR3 DNA follows: TGCGCCAGCAGCCTAGATGGCAAGTTGACCCAGTACTTC. It yields the protein CASSLDGKLTQYF.